The rows below give T cell receptor beta chains drawn from one sample of a study of patients and donors after allogeneic stem cell transplantation. Each CDR3 protein gets one entry after TCRdb re-called the RT-PCR reads with MiXCR. Among about 200,000 distinct CDR3 sequences listed, around 41% were seen once. The sample taken for sequencing was blood, either unsorted or a sorted T cell fraction (not recorded which). The receptors here all came from a human donor who was either an allogeneic HSCT recipient or a stem cell or donor lymphocyte infusion donor (not recorded which). It is not recorded whose cells these are; they may come from a transplant donor. Both conserved end residues are part of each CDR3. D genes are given only for firm matches. Some rows have no size entry. The others give once, few or many, or a class for an expanded clone.

v_call: TRBV4-3; d_call: TRBD1; j_call: TRBJ2-5; clone_size: NA; cdr3_nt: TGCGCCAGCAGCCAACTTCACCCGGGACAGGGAGAGACCCAGTACTTC; cdr3_aa: CASSQLHPGQGETQYF
v_call: TRBV28; d_call: NA; j_call: TRBJ1-6; clone_size: NA; cdr3_nt: TGTGCCAGCAGTACCGCCAATTCACCCCTCCACTTT; cdr3_aa: CASSTANSPLHF
v_call: TRBV7-9; d_call: TRBD1; j_call: TRBJ2-1; clone_size: few; cdr3_nt: TGTGCCAGCAGCTCGGGACAGGGGACCTACAATGAGCAGTTCTTC; cdr3_aa: CASSSGQGTYNEQFF
v_call: TRBV11-2; d_call: NA; j_call: TRBJ1-1; clone_size: few; cdr3_nt: TGTGCCAGCAGCTTAGATGGAACAGGGTGGACCCAGAACACTGAAGCTTTCTTT; cdr3_aa: CASSLDGTGWTQNTEAFF
v_call: TRBV6-6; d_call: TRBD1; j_call: TRBJ2-1; clone_size: once; cdr3_nt: TGTGCCAGCTCCCCCGAAGGGACAGGTAATGAGCAGTTCTTC; cdr3_aa: CASSPEGTGNEQFF
v_call: TRBV6-5; d_call: NA; j_call: TRBJ1-2; clone_size: NA; cdr3_nt: TGTGCCAGCAGTTACGGGGGCATGAACTATGGCTACACCTTC; cdr3_aa: CASSYGGMNYGYTF
v_call: TRBV10-3; d_call: NA; j_call: TRBJ2-7; clone_size: NA; cdr3_nt: TGTGCCATCAGTGACTTAGCGGAAAGCTACGAGCAGTACTTC; cdr3_aa: CAISDLAESYEQYF
v_call: TRBV12-3/TRBV12-4; d_call: NA; j_call: TRBJ2-5; clone_size: NA; cdr3_nt: TGTGCCAGCAGCCGGGCGCAATTGGGCAGGGGACAAGAGACCCAGTACTTC; cdr3_aa: CASSRAQLGRGQETQYF
v_call: TRBV30; d_call: TRBD2; j_call: TRBJ2-3; clone_size: few; cdr3_nt: TGTGCCTGGAGCCGAATGAAAGCGGGAGGTAGCACAGATACGCAGTATTTT; cdr3_aa: CAWSRMKAGGSTDTQYF
v_call: TRBV10-2; d_call: NA; j_call: TRBJ2-5; clone_size: NA; cdr3_nt: TGCGCCAGCAGTGCGTCCGGGGTACAAGAGACCCAGTACTTC; cdr3_aa: CASSASGVQETQYF
v_call: TRBV9; d_call: TRBD2; j_call: TRBJ2-1; clone_size: NA; cdr3_nt: TGTGCCAGCAGCCCCCGGACTAGCGGGAGGGCTGAGGAGCAGTTCTTC; cdr3_aa: CASSPRTSGRAEEQFF
v_call: TRBV7-2; d_call: TRBD1; j_call: TRBJ1-6; clone_size: NA; cdr3_nt: TGTGCCAGCAGCTTTATCCGTCGACGGGACAGGGGGCGCGAATATTCACCCCTCCACTTT; cdr3_aa: CASSFIRRRDRGREYSPLHF
v_call: TRBV7-8; d_call: TRBD1; j_call: TRBJ1-3; clone_size: NA; cdr3_nt: TGTGCCAGCAGCGCCTGGGACAGGGGAACTGGAAACACCATATATTTT; cdr3_aa: CASSAWDRGTGNTIYF
v_call: TRBV7-8; d_call: TRBD1; j_call: TRBJ1-1; clone_size: few; cdr3_nt: TGTGCCAGCAGCTCCGACAGGGTACCTGAAGCTTTCTTT; cdr3_aa: CASSSDRVPEAFF
v_call: TRBV13; d_call: NA; j_call: TRBJ2-1; clone_size: NA; cdr3_nt: TGTGCCAGCAGCGCCCTGGGGGTTGAGGAATGGACGAACAATGAGCAGTTCTTC; cdr3_aa: CASSALGVEEWTNNEQFF
v_call: TRBV7-9; d_call: NA; j_call: TRBJ1-2; clone_size: few; cdr3_nt: TGTGCCAGCAATAGGGGCGGTGGCTACACCTTC; cdr3_aa: CASNRGGGYTF
v_call: TRBV12-3/TRBV12-4; d_call: NA; j_call: TRBJ1-1; clone_size: NA; cdr3_nt: TGTGCCAGCAGTTTCTCTCCGGACATCTTTGCTTTCTTT; cdr3_aa: CASSFSPDIFAFF
v_call: TRBV6-2/TRBV6-3; d_call: NA; j_call: TRBJ1-5; clone_size: many; cdr3_nt: TGTGCCAGCAGTTACGGACATGGGCAGAGCAATCAGCCCCAGCATTTT; cdr3_aa: CASSYGHGQSNQPQHF
v_call: TRBV10-3; d_call: NA; j_call: TRBJ1-5; clone_size: NA; cdr3_nt: TGTGCCATCGGGACTTTGGAGAATCAGCCCCAGCATTTT; cdr3_aa: CAIGTLENQPQHF
v_call: TRBV7-6; d_call: NA; j_call: TRBJ1-1; clone_size: NA; cdr3_nt: TGTGCCAGCAGCTCCGGTGATGGGGGGCGCTGGGTGGCTTTCTTT; cdr3_aa: CASSSGDGGRWVAFF
v_call: TRBV6-6; d_call: NA; j_call: TRBJ1-1; clone_size: few; cdr3_nt: TGTGCCAGCAGCCCCGACTGGAACACTGAAGCTTTCTTT; cdr3_aa: CASSPDWNTEAFF
v_call: TRBV28; d_call: TRBD2; j_call: TRBJ2-1; clone_size: few; cdr3_nt: TGTGCCAGCACCCTTGGGGGACTAGCGGGGTACAATGAGCAGTTCTTC; cdr3_aa: CASTLGGLAGYNEQFF
v_call: TRBV19; d_call: NA; j_call: TRBJ1-5; clone_size: medium-sized; cdr3_nt: TGTGCCAGTAGTATAGACGTGGGGCAGCCCCAGCATTTT; cdr3_aa: CASSIDVGQPQHF
v_call: TRBV9; d_call: TRBD2; j_call: TRBJ2-1; clone_size: few; cdr3_nt: TGTGCCAGCAGCGCCCCCCCTGGCACTAGCGGAACCTTCGTCAATGAGCAGTTCTTC; cdr3_aa: CASSAPPGTSGTFVNEQFF
v_call: TRBV15; d_call: NA; j_call: TRBJ2-2; clone_size: few; cdr3_nt: TGTGCCACCAGCTATCGGTACACCGGGGAGCTGTTTTTT; cdr3_aa: CATSYRYTGELFF
v_call: TRBV9; d_call: TRBD2; j_call: TRBJ2-7; clone_size: NA; cdr3_nt: TGTGCCAGCAGCCAAACCGGGACTAGCGGCGAGCAGTACTTC; cdr3_aa: CASSQTGTSGEQYF
v_call: TRBV21-1; d_call: NA; j_call: TRBJ1-1; clone_size: few; cdr3_nt: TGTGCCAGCAGCAAAAGGCAGTTCAAGAACACTGAAGCTTTCTTT; cdr3_aa: CASSKRQFKNTEAFF
v_call: TRBV2; d_call: NA; j_call: TRBJ1-2; clone_size: few; cdr3_nt: TGTGCCAGCAGTTACCAAGGTGGCTACACCTTC; cdr3_aa: CASSYQGGYTF
v_call: TRBV30; d_call: NA; j_call: TRBJ1-2; clone_size: few; cdr3_nt: TGTGCCTGGAGTGGGCAGGGCTATGGCTACACCTTC; cdr3_aa: CAWSGQGYGYTF
v_call: TRBV27; d_call: TRBD1; j_call: TRBJ1-4; clone_size: few; cdr3_nt: TGTGCCAGCAGTATCGACAGGGTTGGTGAAAAACTGTTTTTT; cdr3_aa: CASSIDRVGEKLFF
v_call: TRBV6-1; d_call: TRBD1; j_call: TRBJ1-1; clone_size: NA; cdr3_nt: TGTGCCAGCAGTGAGACGGCCGGACAGGTGTTAGTGGCTTTCTTT; cdr3_aa: CASSETAGQVLVAFF
v_call: TRBV25-1; d_call: NA; j_call: TRBJ1-1; clone_size: NA; cdr3_nt: TGTGCCAGCGCAAGAGGGACTGAAGCTTTCTTT; cdr3_aa: CASARGTEAFF
v_call: TRBV5-1; d_call: TRBD1; j_call: TRBJ1-6; clone_size: few; cdr3_nt: TGCGCCAGCAGCCCGGAGGACAGGGGTGATTCACCCCTCCACTTT; cdr3_aa: CASSPEDRGDSPLHF
v_call: TRBV7-8; d_call: TRBD1; j_call: TRBJ1-1; clone_size: few; cdr3_nt: TGTGCCAGCAGCCGAGGAACAGGGGGCACTGAAGCTTTCTTT; cdr3_aa: CASSRGTGGTEAFF
v_call: TRBV27; d_call: TRBD2; j_call: TRBJ2-5; clone_size: NA; cdr3_nt: TGTGCCAGCAGTTTGGGGAGGGCAGAGACCCAGTACTTC; cdr3_aa: CASSLGRAETQYF
v_call: TRBV20-1; d_call: NA; j_call: TRBJ1-1; clone_size: few; cdr3_nt: TGCTTTCAGTGGCGGGACACTGAAGCTTTCTTT; cdr3_aa: CFQWRDTEAFF
v_call: TRBV30; d_call: NA; j_call: TRBJ1-2; clone_size: NA; cdr3_nt: TGTGCCTGGAGTAGACCCGGCTACACCTTC; cdr3_aa: CAWSRPGYTF
v_call: TRBV12-3/TRBV12-4; d_call: NA; j_call: TRBJ2-2; clone_size: NA; cdr3_nt: TGTGCCAGCAGTTTAGGGCCCAACGGGGAGCTGTTTTTT; cdr3_aa: CASSLGPNGELFF
v_call: TRBV10-3; d_call: TRBD1; j_call: TRBJ2-7; clone_size: few; cdr3_nt: TGTGCCATCGGCCTACAGGGGGGAAGCTACGAGCAGTACTTC; cdr3_aa: CAIGLQGGSYEQYF
v_call: TRBV9; d_call: NA; j_call: TRBJ2-2; clone_size: NA; cdr3_nt: TGTGCCAGCAGCGGCGGACCCCTGAGGACCGGGGAGCTGTTTTTT; cdr3_aa: CASSGGPLRTGELFF